One sample yielded the 17 T cell receptor beta chains listed below, sequenced in a study of T cell responses to AZD1222 COVID-19 vaccine. Here immunoSEQ multiplex PCR was the method, and the copy in TCRdb shows in-frame clones only, minus some. The sample holds around 83,000 clones; about nine tenths are singletons and the top ten take 5.4%. The specimen comprised peripheral blood, sampled 28 days after the second AZD1222 dose. All receptors derive from an adult who received the AZD1222 COVID-19 vaccine.

This clone was counted a single time. J is TRBJ1-4 and V is TRBV19; unclear D gene. Trimming shortened V by 1 base and J by 4 bases, and 10 bases separated the two germline ends. The CDR3 is 15 amino acids. CDR1 is LNHDA and CDR2 is SQIVND in the germline V gene (reference sequence). The CDR3 spells CASSIARGFNEKLFF. CDR3 in DNA: TGTGCCAGTAGTATAGCGAGAGGTTTTAATGAAAAACTGTTTTTT.

V gene TRBV18 combines with J gene TRBJ2-5; no clear D. This CDR3 has 14 amino acids. Trimming took off 5 bases at V and 2 bases at J, with 12 bases between the two ends. Germline V CDR1 and CDR2: KGHSH, LQKENI. CDR3 coding DNA: TGTGCCAGCTCATCGGAGTTGATTCAAGAGACCCAGTACTTC. It is translated as CASSSELIQETQYF.

This chain's CDR3 is CASSRPDNSLNTEAFF. The CDR3 DNA sequence: TGTGCCAGCAGCCGACCGGATAACTCCCTGAACACTGAAGCTTTCTTT. The chain combines TRBV6-2 or TRBV6-3 with TRBJ1-1; no clear D. Looked up from germline, CDR1 is MNHEY and CDR2 is SVGEGT. Trimming pared 6 bases from V and 0 bases from J, leaving 17 bases between. The CDR3 is 16 residues long.

The chain joins TRBV6-1 to TRBJ2-5; D is possibly TRBD1 or TRBD2 (5 bases each). The CDR3 has 16 residues. V was cut by 0 bases and J by 5 bases, with 16 bases left in between. CDR1 and CDR2 (germline): MNHNS, SASEGT. CDR3 nucleotide sequence: TGTGCCAGCAGTGAAGCGGGGACCGGCCGAGGGGAGACCCAGTACTTC. It codes for CASSEAGTGRGETQYF.

This chain connects TRBV18 to TRBJ1-2; D unclear. V was pared by 4 bases and J by 7 bases, with 13 bases between. Germline V gene lookup returns CDR1 KGHSH and CDR2 LQKENI. This CDR3 spans 13 amino acids. For the CDR3, the DNA is TGTGCCAGCTCACTATCAGATTCCTCTGGCTACACCTTC. It codes for CASSLSDSSGYTF.

This chain connects TRBV7-2 to TRBJ1-6; D not resolved. The V and J ends lost 3 bases and 8 bases respectively, with 11 bases between them. Germline CDR1 is SGHTA and CDR2 is FQGNSA. CDR3 size: 14 residues. CDR3 region: CASSLAGAYSPLHF. Written as DNA, the CDR3 is TGTGCCAGCAGCTTGGCGGGCGCTTATTCACCCCTCCACTTT.

In its sample, this clone was seen a few times. CDR3 protein: CASSPSRDLGNTIYF. CDR3 nucleotides: TGCGCCAGCAGCCCGTCCCGGGACCTGGGAAACACCATATATTTT. The V and J genes are TRBV5-1 and TRBJ1-3, with D possibly matching TRBD1 (5 bases). Trimming removed 4 bases from V and 4 bases from J, with 15 bases in between. Per the germline V gene, CDR1 is SGHRS and CDR2 is YFSETQ. CDR3 size: 15 residues.

J is TRBJ1-2 and V is TRBV6-5, with D maybe TRBD1 (5 bases). CDR1 MNHEY and CDR2 SVGAGI come from the germline V gene. This CDR3 comprises 12 residues. V gave up 9 bases and J gave up 7 bases, with 15 bases separating them. DNA for the CDR3: TGTGCCAGTAATGCAGGGAGTAGTGGCTACACCTTC. Encoded protein: CASNAGSSGYTF.

The chain is built from TRBV5-5 and TRBJ1-1; tentatively, D is TRBD1 (6 bases). This CDR3 has 15 residues. Germline assignment: CDR1 SGHKS and CDR2 YYEKEE (reference sequence). V was pared by 4 bases and J by 0 bases, with 13 bases between. The CDR3 spells CASSVLGDMNTEAFF. CDR3 coding DNA: TGTGCCAGCAGCGTACTAGGGGACATGAACACTGAAGCTTTCTTT.

The CDR3: CASSYLGRDSPLHF. As DNA, the CDR3 is TGTGCCAGCAGCTACCTCGGCCGTGATTCACCCCTCCACTTT. The genes are TRBV11-2 and TRBJ1-6; D call uncertain. This CDR3 contains 14 residues. V gave up 4 bases and J gave up 8 bases, with 12 bases separating them. Germline V CDR1 and CDR2: SGHAT, FQNNGV.

DNA of the CDR3: TGTGCCAGCACCCTCAATCCCCACAATCAGCCCCAGCATTTT. Protein: CASTLNPHNQPQHF. The genes are TRBV2 and TRBJ1-5; no definite D call. Trimming left V 7 bases short and J 3 bases short, with 13 bases between. The CDR3 contains 14 residues. Germline values: CDR1 SNHLY, CDR2 FYNNEI.

This clone was counted a single time. The CDR3 bases are TGTGCCAGCAGCTTACGACAAGACACAGATACGCAGTATTTT. As protein: CASSLRQDTDTQYF. The chain joins TRBV11-2 to TRBJ2-3; D unclear. This CDR3 comprises 14 residues. The V gene lost 2 bases and the J gene lost 2 bases, with 8 bases spanning the gap. Looked up from germline, CDR1 is SGHAT and CDR2 is FQNNGV.

The rearrangement joins TRBV28 to TRBJ1-3; TRBD1 matches at 7 bases. The CDR3 consists of 15 residues. V lost 5 bases and J lost 1; bases outside the gene matches: 5. The germline CDR1 and CDR2 sequences are MDHEN and SYDVKM. CDR3 region: CASSLTGVSGNTIYF. The DNA for the CDR3 is TGTGCCAGCAGTCTTACAGGGGTGTCTGGAAACACCATATATTTT. Drawing the rest from reference TRBV28 and TRBJ1-3, the complete variable domain is DVKVTQSSRYLVKRTGEKVFLECVQDMDHENMFWYRQDPGLGLRLIYFSYDVKMKEKGDIPEGYSVSREKKERFSLILESASTNQTSMYLCASSLTGVSGNTIYFGEGSWLTVV.

The rearrangement uses TRBV7-2 and TRBJ1-5; TRBD1 matches at 12 bases. Trimming cost V 2 bases and J 0 bases; bases outside gene matches: 5. The CDR3 loop spans 18 amino acids. The germline CDR1 and CDR2 sequences are SGHTA and FQGNSA. The CDR3 protein is CASSLLGTGGNSNQPQHF. The CDR3 nucleotides read TGTGCCAGCAGCTTATTAGGGACAGGGGGCAATAGCAATCAGCCCCAGCATTTT.

The chain carries TRBV6-2 or TRBV6-3 and TRBJ1-3; D may be TRBD1 (6 bases). Per the germline V gene, CDR1 is MNHEY and CDR2 is SVGEGT. V gave up 5 bases and J gave up 0 bases, with 11 bases separating them. The CDR3 is made up of 15 amino acids. DNA for the CDR3: TGTGCCAGCAGTCGGACAGCGTCCTCTGGAAACACCATATATTTT. It codes for CASSRTASSGNTIYF.

The chain combines TRBV3-1 (or the pseudogene TRBV3-2) with TRBJ2-2; possibly TRBD2 for D (7 bases). CDR3 length: 16 residues. Trimming shortened V by 6 bases and J by 4 bases, and 18 bases separated the two germline ends. The germline V gene has CDR1 LGHDT and CDR2 YNNKEL (reference sequence). The CDR3 DNA sequence: TGTGCCAGCAGACCGATGGGGGGGCGGGGCACCGGGGAGCTGTTTTTT. It translates to CASRPMGGRGTGELFF.

The rearrangement joins TRBV3-1 (or the pseudogene TRBV3-2) to TRBJ2-1; D gene ambiguous. This CDR3 contains 15 residues. V was trimmed by 5 bases and J by 2 bases, leaving 13 bases between them. The germline V gene encodes CDR1 LGHDT and CDR2 YNNKEL (reference sequence). The CDR3 here is CASSTPCAPYNEQFF. The CDR3 DNA reads TGTGCCAGCAGCACCCCCTGCGCACCCTACAATGAGCAGTTCTTC.